Following are 30 T cell receptor beta chains from one sample sequenced in a study of tumor-infiltrating lymphocytes in primary liver carcinoma. Starting material of around 490 ng total RNA yielded TCR beta cDNA via a constant-region primer. Three nested multiplex PCR rounds of slightly modified ARM-PCR generated TCR beta libraries. A C-beta reverse primer was combined with TRBV1-TRBV30 forward primers in the first two PCR rounds, and each round had roughly 9 cycles. TCRdb re-derived calls from the multiplex PCR reads in MiXCR, one entry per CDR3 protein. The sample has 90,000 to 150,000 distinct CDR3 sequences; roughly 75% are singletons. For each extraction, RNA and DNA were obtained together from approximately 20-30 mg of unsorted bulk tissue. The sequencing sample was made of tumor-adjacent normal liver tissue. These receptors all come from a woman aged 55-69 years with primary liver carcinoma and hepatitis B virus infection.

The chain couples TRBV20-1 to TRBJ1-5; TRBD1 matches at 8 bases. With 6 bases clipped from V and 0 bases from J, the junction kept 19 bases outside the gene matches. The V gene's germline CDR1 is DFQATT and CDR2 SNEGSKA (reference sequence). CDR3 length: 19 residues. CDR3 DNA sequence: TGCAGTGCCTCGGACAGGGCAAAGAGGCTGATCACTAGCAATCAGCCCCAGCATTTT. Its protein is CSASDRAKRLITSNQPQHF.

About this clonotype: The final CDR3 position lacks the conserved phenylalanine or tryptophan, pointing to a likely read error. This sequence joins TRBV11-3 and TRBJ2-7; 12 nucleotides agree with TRBD1. The CDR3 length is 15 residues. Germline CDR1 SGHNT, CDR2 YENEEA. CDR3 sequence reads: CVSSPGTGGNYEQYY. CDR3 coding DNA: TGTGTCAGCAGCCCTGGGACAGGGGGCAACTACGAGCAGTACTAC.

A remark on this clonotype: It is likely a read error, because the conserved phenylalanine at the end of the CDR3 is missing. The V and J genes are TRBV6-5 and TRBJ2-7; 7 bases are a match to TRBD2. This CDR3 has 17 residues. V lost 0 bases, J lost 9 bases, and 17 bases stayed unmatched. CDR1 and CDR2 from the germline V gene are MNHEY and SVGAGI. The CDR3 loop reads CASSYSGGSPAVWGQYI. Here the CDR3 DNA reads TGTGCCAGCAGTTACTCGGGAGGGTCGCCCGCGGTCTGGGGGCAGTACATC.

The CDR3 region is CNVAGYGETQYF. The CDR3 DNA sequence: TGCAATGTTGCTGGGTACGGGGAGACCCAGTACTTC. This rearrangement joins TRBV29-1 to TRBJ2-5; D call uncertain. This CDR3 contains 12 residues. The germline V gene encodes CDR1 SQVTM and CDR2 ANQGSEA.

Comment on this clonotype: A much larger clone lies one base from this, so it may be a read error. The rearrangement joins TRBV6-6 to TRBJ1-4; 7 nucleotides align to TRBD1. The CDR3 totals 13 residues. The germline CDR1 and CDR2 sequences are MNHNY and SVGAGI (reference sequence). The CDR3 is CASSYSSGGPLLF. The CDR3, as DNA: TGTGCCAGCAGTTACTCGTCAGGGGGACCACTGCTTTTT.

As concerns this clonotype: At one end, the junction sequence differs from germline, possibly due to a read error. The chain uses TRBV11-3 and TRBJ2-1, with TRBD1 matching 11 bases. This CDR3 is 16 amino acids long. CDR1 and CDR2 from the germline V gene are SGHNT and YENEEA. The CDR3 reads CASSLDGQGALNEQFF. The CDR3 DNA is TGTGCCAGCAGCTTAGACGGACAGGGGGCGCTTAATGAACAGTTCTTC.

The rearrangement joins TRBV28 to TRBJ1-1; 7 nucleotides align to TRBD1. The V and J ends lost 5 bases and 2 bases, in that order; junction bases with no gene match: 11. The germline gives CDR1 MDHEN, CDR2 SYDVKM. The CDR3 totals 16 residues. CDR3 amino acids: CASSPPTGAINTEAFF. In nucleotides, the CDR3 is TGTGCCAGCAGTCCACCCACAGGGGCCATTAACACTGAAGCTTTCTTT.

V gene TRBV7-9 combines with J gene TRBJ2-1, with D perhaps matching TRBD2 (5 bases). The V end was cut by 5 bases, the J end by 15 bases, with 20 bases between. The CDR3 sequence is 13 residues long. Germline V lookup: CDR1 SEHNR, CDR2 FQNEAQ (reference sequence). This CDR3 reads CASSLTGEGIPFF. CDR3 sequence (DNA): TGTGCCAGCAGCCTTACCGGCGAGGGAATTCCGTTCTTC.

As to this clonotype: Likely a read error: the CDR3 ends without its conserved phenylalanine or tryptophan. J is TRBJ2-3 and V is TRBV29-1; unclear D gene. The germline V gene has CDR1 SQVTM and CDR2 ANQGSEA. The CDR3 covers 16 residues. V gave up 0 bases and J gave up 1 base, with 14 bases separating them. The CDR3 protein is CSVEDLRPPGTDTQYL. The DNA of the CDR3 is TGCAGCGTTGAAGATCTTCGGCCCCCGGGCACAGATACGCAGTATCTT.

Regarding this clonotype: This likely comes from a read error, as the CDR3 has no conserved phenylalanine or tryptophan at its end. This rearrangement joins TRBV11-1 to TRBJ1-1; possibly TRBD1 for D (6 bases). CDR1 and CDR2 from the germline V gene are SGHAT and FQDESV (reference sequence). The CDR3 has 14 amino acids. In DNA, the CDR3 is TGTGCCAACAGCCTCGGCAGGGGAGGAACTGAAGCTTTCCTT. Protein: CANSLGRGGTEAFL.

About this clonotype: An end of the junction differs from the germline gene, which may be a read error. The V gene is TRBV14, the J gene TRBJ2-1, with TRBD2 matching 7 bases. The CDR3 consists of 16 residues. Germline V gene sequence: CDR1 SGHDN, CDR2 FVKESK. The CDR3: CASSQAARGKWCGQFF. CDR3 in DNA: TGTGCAAGCAGCCAAGCGGCGCGGGGGAAATGGTGTGGGCAGTTCTTC.

Comments on this clonotype: This likely comes from a read error, as the CDR3 has no conserved phenylalanine or tryptophan at its end. It is unclear where the CDR3 begins or ends on the DNA, so no DNA is shown, and the CDR3 is as TCRdb lists it. This sequence joins TRBV11-2 and TRBJ2-1; the table calls TRBD1, which could not be checked here. CDR1 is SGHAT, CDR2 FQNNGV, per germline. The CDR3 adds up to 18 amino acids, both ends counted. Here the CDR3 reads CASSLGGPGRSSYNDQFL.

The chain combines TRBV18 with TRBJ2-5; D uncertain. The CDR3 contains 15 residues. V dropped 0 bases and J dropped 3 bases, with 11 bases sitting between them. The germline V gene encodes CDR1 KGHSH and CDR2 LQKENI. The CDR3 DNA reads TGTGCCAGCTCACCACCCCGGAATGGGAAAGAGACCCAGTACTTC. It yields the protein CASSPPRNGKETQYF.

Remarks on this clonotype: A read error is possible here, since a much larger clone lies one base away. The V gene is TRBV7-9, the J gene TRBJ2-1; D is uncertain. Germline CDR1 and CDR2: SEHNR and FQNEAQ (reference sequence). This CDR3 spans 14 amino acids. Trimming shortened V by 7 bases and J by 6 bases, and 16 bases separated the two germline ends. The CDR3 nucleotides are TGTGCCAGCACGATTAGCAGGAATCCCAATGAGCAGTTCTTC. Its translation: CASTISRNPNEQFF.

Points on this clonotype: Mismatch with germline at one junction end may stem from a read error. The chain joins TRBV5-1 to TRBJ2-3; the match to TRBD2 covers 12 bases. The germline V gene encodes CDR1 SGHRS and CDR2 YFSETQ. This CDR3 has 16 residues. The CDR3 is CANSTSTSGSADTQYF. The CDR3, as DNA: TGCGCCAACAGCACCTCGACTAGCGGGAGTGCAGATACGCAGTATTTT.

A remark on this clonotype: Lacking the conserved final phenylalanine or tryptophan, this CDR3 likely reflects a read error. J is TRBJ2-7 and V is TRBV13, with D perhaps matching TRBD2 (6 bases). The germline V gene encodes CDR1 PRHDT and CDR2 FYEKMQ (reference sequence). CDR3 size: 14 residues. The CDR3 bases are TGTGCCGGCAGCTTTCGGGGGTCTATCTACGAGCAGTACTCC. Its translation: CAGSFRGSIYEQYS.

For this clonotype: In this CDR3 the conserved last residue, phenylalanine or tryptophan, is missing, so a read error is likely. It is unclear where the CDR3 begins or ends on the DNA, so no DNA is shown, and the CDR3 is as TCRdb lists it. The CDR3 here is CTSSRLEGDNGQFI. The chain joins TRBV11-2 to TRBJ2-1; the table's D call TRBD2 went unverified against the DNA. The CDR3 is 14 amino acids long, termini counted. Germline CDR1 is SGHAT and CDR2 is FQNNGV.

This clonotype was counted many times. V and J are TRBV30 and TRBJ1-1, with TRBD1 as a possible D gene (5 bases). Trimming cost V 1 base and J 0 bases, with 15 bases left between them. Germline loops: CDR1 GTSNPN, CDR2 SVGIG (reference sequence). This CDR3 is 16 amino acids long. CDR3 residues: CAWSASGAGMNTEAFF. The CDR3 DNA is TGTGCCTGGAGTGCGAGTGGGGCAGGTATGAACACTGAAGCTTTCTTT.

The chain has TRBV29-1 and TRBJ1-6; TRBD1 agrees at 9 bases. V lost 7 bases, J lost 15 bases, and 13 bases stayed unmatched. The length of the CDR3 is 13 residues. Germline V CDR1 and CDR2: SQVTM, ANQGSEA. As DNA, the CDR3 is TGCAGCGCCGGACAGGGGCCCAATTCAAACCTCCACTTT. This translates into CSAGQGPNSNLHF.

This clonotype has at least ten counts. V usage is TRBV6-1 and J usage is TRBJ2-2; unclear D gene. The V and J ends lost 6 bases and 7 bases respectively, with 9 bases between them. The CDR3 consists of 12 residues. Germline-derived CDR1 and CDR2 are MNHNS and SASEGT. CDR3 coding DNA: TGTGCCAGCAGGTTCTGGGTCGGGGAGCTGTTTTTT. Translation: CASRFWVGELFF.

The rearrangement links TRBV12-3 or TRBV12-4 to TRBJ2-7; the match to TRBD1 covers 8 bases. The CDR3 consists of 12 residues. V lost 10 bases and J lost 8; bases outside the gene matches: 10. In DNA form, the CDR3 reads TGTGCCAACGCCCAGACAGGGGAAAAGCAGTACTTC. It codes for CANAQTGEKQYF.

A remark on this clonotype: At one boundary the junction diverges from the germline segment, which might be a read error. The chain carries TRBV6-1 and TRBJ2-7; a weak D match, TRBD1 (7 bases). Looked up from germline, CDR1 is MNHNS and CDR2 is SASEGT. The CDR3 runs 15 residues. The CDR3 sequence is CASNPQGDWTYDQYF. Here the CDR3 DNA reads TGTGCCAGCAACCCCCAGGGGGACTGGACCTACGATCAGTACTTC.

As regards this clonotype: Without the conserved terminal phenylalanine or tryptophan, this CDR3 likely stems from a read error. V gene TRBV11-2 combines with J gene TRBJ2-5; the D gene is possibly TRBD2 (5 bases). The CDR3 runs 13 residues. The V gene's germline CDR1 is SGHAT and CDR2 FQNNGV. The CDR3 nucleotides are TGTCCCAGCAGCGGACGGCCACAAGCGACCCAGTACTTA. Amino acid sequence: CPSSGRPQATQYL.

Concerning this clonotype: This may stem from a read error, because a much larger clone lies one nucleotide away. V usage is TRBV28 and J usage is TRBJ1-6, with a tentative D call TRBD1 (6 bases). This CDR3 contains 14 residues. Germline CDR1 MDHEN, CDR2 SYDVKM. The CDR3 spells CASRSGANNPPLHF. The CDR3 region has the DNA TGTGCCAGCAGGTCGGGGGCCAATAATCCACCCCTCCACTTT.

A word on this clonotype: Germline and junction disagree at one end, which may indicate a read error. The chain couples TRBV11-2 to TRBJ1-6; no definite D call. The CDR3 runs 15 residues. Germline CDR1 and CDR2: SGHAT and FQNNGV. CDR3 sequence (DNA): TGTGCCAGCAGGTTAGAGTCGGTAAAGAATTCACCCCTCCACTTT. It translates to CASRLESVKNSPLHF.

Worth noting for this clonotype: The CDR3 does not close with the conserved phenylalanine or tryptophan, likely indicating a read error. The V call is TRBV5-6, the J call TRBJ2-7; no clear D. Germline lookup yields CDR1 SGHDT and CDR2 YYEEEE. The CDR3 is made up of 14 amino acids. The CDR3 spells CVSTIGARAYEQYL. The CDR3 DNA reads TGTGTCAGCACCATCGGAGCCCGGGCCTACGAGCAGTACTTA.

Concerning this clonotype itself: Its ends do not fully match the called genes, so a read error is possible. DNA of the CDR3: TGCAGCGTCCACCGACTAGCGTCGTACAATGAACAGTTCTTC. Protein sequence: CSVHRLASYNEQFF. The chain employs TRBV29-1 and TRBJ2-1; TRBD2 agrees at 8 bases. Germline V CDR1 and CDR2: SQVTM, ANQGSEA. This CDR3 is built from 14 residues.

This chain links TRBV10-2 with TRBJ2-5; TRBD2 aligns across 11 bases. This CDR3 comprises 16 residues. Germline CDR1 reads WSHSY; CDR2 reads SAAADI. With V trimmed by 4 bases and J by 7 bases, 11 bases remained unmatched. CDR3 bases: TGCGCCAGCAGTGGGGAACTAGCGGGAGAGCGAACGACCCAGTACTTC. Its translation: CASSGELAGERTTQYF.

A note on this clonotype: At one end the junction does not follow the germline gene, possibly because of a read error. The chain couples TRBV12-3 or TRBV12-4 to TRBJ2-2, with D possibly being TRBD2 (5 bases). The CDR3 is 12 residues long. The CDR3 region has the DNA TGTGCCAGTTTCACCGGCACCGGGGAGATGTTTTTT. It encodes CASFTGTGEMFF.

About this clonotype: Compared with germline, one end of the junction differs, possibly owing to a read error. The chain recombines TRBV6-1 with TRBJ2-7, with a possible D match to TRBD1 (6 bases). This CDR3 spans 15 amino acids. Germline V gives CDR1 MNHNS, CDR2 SASEGT. CDR3 DNA sequence: TGTACCAGCAATGAATCGAGGGGGTTCACCTACGAGCAGTACTTC. This translates into CTSNESRGFTYEQYF.